The clone carrying this TCR beta chain was detected only a few times. Antigen specificity is unknown. These data originate in a study of vaccination effects on CD4 cells after COVID-19. General observations from the study: Within healthy vaccinees, only 1 of 255 vaccine-induced clones displayed cross-reactivity with common cold coronaviruses.

CDR1 is KGHSH and CDR2 is LQKENI in the germline V gene. Trimming removed 3 bases from V and 6 bases from J, with 12 bases in between. The CDR3 totals 14 residues. The method was immunoSEQ multiplex PCR; TCRdb's version includes in-frame clones alone and lacks a portion of them. The repertoire consists of 67,000 or so clones, with 75% to 85% occurring once and the leading ten covering 0.95% to 1.5%. Prior to sequencing, the ViraFEST assay stimulated PBMC with viral peptide pools, which expanded the antigen-specific CD4+ T cells. At the end of less than 12 days of culture, CD4+ T cells were isolated. Each participant was administered two doses of either the BNT162b2 or the mRNA-1273 vaccine. On day 3 and again on day 7, half the medium was replaced with IL-2 medium.

The gene calls are TRBV18 and TRBJ2-1, with D hard to call. Specimen: CD4+ T cells from PBMCs cultured with HCoV-229E spike peptides, collected after COVID-19 vaccination. This receptor was obtained from a human donor who received a COVID-19 vaccine. Here the CDR3 reads CASSPDLWGNEQFF. The CDR3 region has the DNA TGTGCCAGCTCACCTGACCTCTGGGGCAATGAGCAGTTCTTC.